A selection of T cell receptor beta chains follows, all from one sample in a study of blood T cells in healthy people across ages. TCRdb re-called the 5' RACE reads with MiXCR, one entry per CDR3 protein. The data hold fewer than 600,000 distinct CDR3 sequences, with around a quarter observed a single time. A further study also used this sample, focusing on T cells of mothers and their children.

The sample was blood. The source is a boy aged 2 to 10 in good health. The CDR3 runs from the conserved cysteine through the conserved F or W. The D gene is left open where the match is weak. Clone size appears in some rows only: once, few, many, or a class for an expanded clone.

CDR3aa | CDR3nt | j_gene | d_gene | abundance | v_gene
CASSRGGPDGETQYF | TGTGCCAGCAGTCGCGGGGGCCCAGACGGGGAGACCCAGTACTTC | TRBJ2-5 | NA | NA | TRBV28
CASSYQGTSDNF | TGTGCCAGCAGTTACCAAGGGACTAGCGATAATTTT | TRBJ2-3 | TRBD2 | NA | TRBV6-2/TRBV6-3
CASSGSGGSTDTQYF | TGTGCCAGCAGCGGTAGCGGGGGAAGCACAGATACGCAGTATTTT | TRBJ2-3 | TRBD2 | few | TRBV9
CASSLNPYEQYF | TGTGCCAGCAGCTTAAACCCGTACGAGCAGTACTTC | TRBJ2-7 | NA | few | TRBV7-9
CSVRENTGELFF | TGCAGCGTTCGGGAGAACACCGGGGAGCTGTTTTTT | TRBJ2-2 | NA | few | TRBV29-1
CASRKTSGGSNEQFF | TGTGCCAGCAGGAAGACTAGCGGGGGGTCCAATGAGCAGTTCTTC | TRBJ2-1 | TRBD2 | NA | TRBV6-1
CASSSGHPTDTQYF | TGTGCCAGCAGCTCGGGACACCCCACAGATACGCAGTATTTT | TRBJ2-3 | NA | few | TRBV11-2
CASRGRDRGRKEKLFF | TGTGCCAGCAGAGGCCGGGACAGGGGGCGGAAAGAAAAACTGTTTTTT | TRBJ1-4 | TRBD1 | few | TRBV2
CSAELAGEETQYF | TGCAGTGCTGAACTAGCGGGGGAGGAGACCCAGTACTTC | TRBJ2-5 | TRBD2 | few | TRBV20-1
CASSLVEGSSGAPYEQYF | TGTGCCAGCAGCTTAGTAGAGGGGAGCTCCGGGGCCCCCTACGAGCAGTACTTC | TRBJ2-7 | NA | few | TRBV7-8
CAWSRSLVGSYNEQFF | TGTGCCTGGAGTCGTAGTTTGGTGGGCTCCTACAATGAGCAGTTCTTC | TRBJ2-1 | NA | many | TRBV30
CAIRQVRLGGGNNEQFF | TGTGCCATCAGACAGGTTCGACTAGGCGGGGGGAATAATGAGCAGTTCTTC | TRBJ2-1 | TRBD2 | few | TRBV10-3
CSASSGTQNEAFF | TGCAGTGCTAGCTCGGGGACACAAAATGAAGCTTTCTTT | TRBJ1-1 | NA | NA | TRBV20-1
CASSKVYGEETQYF | TGTGCCAGCAGCAAAGTTTACGGGGAGGAGACCCAGTACTTC | TRBJ2-5 | NA | NA | TRBV21-1
CSARTGGITDTQYF | TGCAGTGCTCGAACGGGGGGGATCACAGATACGCAGTATTTT | TRBJ2-3 | TRBD2 | NA | TRBV20-1